This T cell receptor beta chain appears in the sequencing data of a study of blood T cell repertoires in COVID-19. Original processing notes: Estimation of nucleated cell counts relied on the amplification of reference gene primers. Clones were read by immunoSEQ multiplex PCR, and TCRdb kept only the in-frame ones, dropping some. That table supplies the V and J calls and clone size; D and trimming were determined from the DNA. The table has just over 250,000 clones, approximately 89% seen once. This CDR3 is 13 amino acids long. The trim removed 9 bases at V and 0 bases at J, leaving 4 bases unmatched. The V gene's germline CDR1 is KGHDR and CDR2 SFDVKD.

The source material was peripheral blood. The TCR was taken from a woman aged 50 to 65 with acute or convalescent COVID-19. This chain connects TRBV24-1 to TRBJ2-7, with 7 positions matching TRBD1. CDR3 residues: CATAGQDSYEQYF. The DNA of the CDR3 is TGTGCCACCGCCGGACAGGACTCCTACGAGCAGTACTTC.